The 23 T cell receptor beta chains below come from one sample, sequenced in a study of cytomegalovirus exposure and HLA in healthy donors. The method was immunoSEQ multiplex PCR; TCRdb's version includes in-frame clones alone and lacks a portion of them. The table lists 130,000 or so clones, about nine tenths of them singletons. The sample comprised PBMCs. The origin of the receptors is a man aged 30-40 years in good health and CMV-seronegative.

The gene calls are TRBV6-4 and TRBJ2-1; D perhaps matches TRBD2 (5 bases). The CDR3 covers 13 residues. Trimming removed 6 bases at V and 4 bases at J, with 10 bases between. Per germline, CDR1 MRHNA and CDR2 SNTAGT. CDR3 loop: CASSQDWYNEQFF. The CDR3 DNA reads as TGTGCCAGCAGCCAGGACTGGTACAATGAGCAGTTCTTC.

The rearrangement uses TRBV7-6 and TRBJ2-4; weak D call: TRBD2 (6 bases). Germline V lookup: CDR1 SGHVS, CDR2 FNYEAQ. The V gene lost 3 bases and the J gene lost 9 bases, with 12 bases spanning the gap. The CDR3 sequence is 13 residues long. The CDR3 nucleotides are TGTGCCAGCAGCTTTGATCAGGGAGGCATTCAGTACTTC. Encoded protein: CASSFDQGGIQYF.

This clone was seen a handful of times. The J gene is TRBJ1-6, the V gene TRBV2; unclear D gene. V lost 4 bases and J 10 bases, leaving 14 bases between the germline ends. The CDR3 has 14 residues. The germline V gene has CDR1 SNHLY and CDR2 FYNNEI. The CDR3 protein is CASSVGDVGSPLHF. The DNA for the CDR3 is TGTGCCAGCAGTGTCGGGGATGTGGGATCACCCCTCCACTTT.

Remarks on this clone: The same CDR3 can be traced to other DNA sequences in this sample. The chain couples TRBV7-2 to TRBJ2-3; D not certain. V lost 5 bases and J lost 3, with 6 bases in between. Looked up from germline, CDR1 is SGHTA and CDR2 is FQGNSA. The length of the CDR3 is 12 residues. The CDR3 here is CASSPYTDTQYF. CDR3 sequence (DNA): TGTGCCAGCAGCCCCTATACAGATACGCAGTATTTT.

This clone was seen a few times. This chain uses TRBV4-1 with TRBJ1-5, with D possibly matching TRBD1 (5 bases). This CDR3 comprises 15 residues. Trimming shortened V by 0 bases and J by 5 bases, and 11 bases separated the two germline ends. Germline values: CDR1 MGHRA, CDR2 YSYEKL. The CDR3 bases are TGCGCCAGCAGCCAAGACAGGGAATCGGATCAGCCCCAGCATTTT. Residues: CASSQDRESDQPQHF.

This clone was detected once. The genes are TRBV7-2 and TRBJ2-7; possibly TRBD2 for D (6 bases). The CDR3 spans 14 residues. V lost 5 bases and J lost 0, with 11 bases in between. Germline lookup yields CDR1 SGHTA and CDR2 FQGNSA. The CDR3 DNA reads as TGTGCCAGCAGCGTGCCGGGACTCTCCTACGAGCAGTACTTC. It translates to CASSVPGLSYEQYF.

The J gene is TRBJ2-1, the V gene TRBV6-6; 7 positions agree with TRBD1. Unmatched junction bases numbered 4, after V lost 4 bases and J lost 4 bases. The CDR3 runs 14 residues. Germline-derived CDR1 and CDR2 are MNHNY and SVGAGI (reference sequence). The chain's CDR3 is CASSSPGQYNEQFF. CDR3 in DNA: TGTGCCAGCAGTTCCCCGGGACAGTACAATGAGCAGTTCTTC.

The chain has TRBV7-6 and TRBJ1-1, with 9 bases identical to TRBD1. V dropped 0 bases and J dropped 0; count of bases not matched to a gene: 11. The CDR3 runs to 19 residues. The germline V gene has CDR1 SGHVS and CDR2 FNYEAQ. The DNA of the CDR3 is TGTGCCAGCAGCTTAGCCGGTACCGGGACAGGGAAGATGAACACTGAAGCTTTCTTT. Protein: CASSLAGTGTGKMNTEAFF.

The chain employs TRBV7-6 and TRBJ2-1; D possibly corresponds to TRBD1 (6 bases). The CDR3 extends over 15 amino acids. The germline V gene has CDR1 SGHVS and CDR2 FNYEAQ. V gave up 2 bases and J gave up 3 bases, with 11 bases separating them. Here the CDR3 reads CASSLPGTLYNEQFF. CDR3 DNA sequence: TGTGCCAGCAGCTTACCCGGGACACTCTACAATGAGCAGTTCTTC.

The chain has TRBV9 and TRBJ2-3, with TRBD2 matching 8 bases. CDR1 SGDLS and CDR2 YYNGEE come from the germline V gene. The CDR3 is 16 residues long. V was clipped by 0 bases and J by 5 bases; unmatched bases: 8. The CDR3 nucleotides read TGTGCCAGCAGCGTAGCAGGGCGGGGGGCTGTAGATACGCAGTATTTT. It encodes CASSVAGRGAVDTQYF.

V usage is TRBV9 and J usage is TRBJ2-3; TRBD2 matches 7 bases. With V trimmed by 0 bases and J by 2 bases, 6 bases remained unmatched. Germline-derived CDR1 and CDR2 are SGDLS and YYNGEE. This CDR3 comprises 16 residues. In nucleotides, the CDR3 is TGTGCCAGCAGCGTAGGGGGTGGGACTACCACAGATACGCAGTATTTT. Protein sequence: CASSVGGGTTTDTQYF.

CDR3: CASSQFLRGYTGELFF. Written as DNA, the CDR3 is TGCGCCAGCAGCCAATTTCTCAGGGGATACACCGGGGAGCTGTTTTTT. The V call is TRBV4-1, the J call TRBJ2-2; D may be TRBD1 (6 bases). Between the trimmed V and J ends, which lost 2 bases and 3 bases, there was a span of 13 bases. The germline CDR1 and CDR2 sequences are MGHRA and YSYEKL. The CDR3 extends over 16 amino acids.

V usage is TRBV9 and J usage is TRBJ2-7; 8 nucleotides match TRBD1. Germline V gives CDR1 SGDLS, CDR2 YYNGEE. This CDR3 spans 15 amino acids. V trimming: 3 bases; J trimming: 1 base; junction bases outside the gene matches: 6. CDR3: CASSADRGSSYEQYF. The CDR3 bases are TGTGCCAGCAGCGCCGACAGGGGAAGTTCCTACGAGCAGTACTTC.

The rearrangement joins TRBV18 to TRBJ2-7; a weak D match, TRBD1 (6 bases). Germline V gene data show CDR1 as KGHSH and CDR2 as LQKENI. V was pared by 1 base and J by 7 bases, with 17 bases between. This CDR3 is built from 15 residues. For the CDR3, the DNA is TGTGCCAGCTCACCACGACAGGAGCCCGTTGGGGAGCAGTACTTC. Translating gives CASSPRQEPVGEQYF.

CDR3 DNA sequence: TGTGCCAGCAGCTATCGGAATCAGCCCCAGCATTTT. Amino acids: CASSYRNQPQHF. The chain uses TRBV7-9 and TRBJ1-5; D unclear. Trimming left V 4 bases short and J 4 bases short, with 5 bases between. CDR1 is SEHNR and CDR2 is FQNEAQ in the germline V gene (reference sequence). This CDR3 spans 12 amino acids.

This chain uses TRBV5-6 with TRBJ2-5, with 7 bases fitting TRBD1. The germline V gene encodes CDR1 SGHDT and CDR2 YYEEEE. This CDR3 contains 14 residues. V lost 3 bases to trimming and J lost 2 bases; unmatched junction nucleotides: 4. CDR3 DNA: TGTGCCAGCAGCTCGGGACAGACACAAGAGACCCAGTACTTC. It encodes CASSSGQTQETQYF.

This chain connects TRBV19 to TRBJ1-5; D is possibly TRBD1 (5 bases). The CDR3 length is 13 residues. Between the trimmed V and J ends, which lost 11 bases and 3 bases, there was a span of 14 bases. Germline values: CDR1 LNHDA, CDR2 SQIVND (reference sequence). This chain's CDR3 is CASETGYNQPQHF. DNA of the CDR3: TGTGCCTCTGAAACAGGATACAATCAGCCCCAGCATTTT.

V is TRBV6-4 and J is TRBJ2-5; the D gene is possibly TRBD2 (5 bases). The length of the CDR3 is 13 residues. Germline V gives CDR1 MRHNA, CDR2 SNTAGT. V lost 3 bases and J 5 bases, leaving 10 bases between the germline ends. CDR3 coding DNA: TGTGCCAGCAGTGATGACCGGAGGGAGACCCAGTACTTC. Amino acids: CASSDDRRETQYF.

This chain's CDR3 is CSVVEGANGYTF. The CDR3 DNA is TGCAGCGTTGTGGAGGGGGCGAATGGCTACACCTTC. The V and J genes are TRBV29-1 and TRBJ1-2; 7 nucleotides agree with TRBD1. The length of the CDR3 is 12 residues. The J segment lost 6 bases and the V segment lost 4 bases, leaving 5 bases of the junction unmatched. Germline V gives CDR1 SQVTM, CDR2 ANQGSEA.

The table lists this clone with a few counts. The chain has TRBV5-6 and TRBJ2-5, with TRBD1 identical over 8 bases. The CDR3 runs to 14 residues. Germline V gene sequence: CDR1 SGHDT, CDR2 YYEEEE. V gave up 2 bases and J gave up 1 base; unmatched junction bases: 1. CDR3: CASSFGQGQETQYF. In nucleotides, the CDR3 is TGTGCCAGCAGCTTCGGACAGGGCCAAGAGACCCAGTACTTC.

For the CDR3, the DNA is TGTGCCAGTAGTCCACAGGCTTCGAATGAAAAACTGTTTTTT. Translation: CASSPQASNEKLFF. The rearrangement joins TRBV19 to TRBJ1-4, with a weak D call TRBD1 (5 bases). This CDR3 has 14 amino acids. V was clipped by 5 bases and J by 5 bases, with 12 bases between them. CDR1 is LNHDA and CDR2 is SQIVND in the germline V gene (reference sequence).

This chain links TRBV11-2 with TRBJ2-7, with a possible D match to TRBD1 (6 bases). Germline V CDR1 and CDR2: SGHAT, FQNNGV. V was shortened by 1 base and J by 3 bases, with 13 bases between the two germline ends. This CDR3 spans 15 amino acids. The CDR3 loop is CASSLGAQGYYEQYF. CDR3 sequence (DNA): TGTGCCAGCAGCTTAGGCGCACAGGGTTACTACGAGCAGTACTTC.

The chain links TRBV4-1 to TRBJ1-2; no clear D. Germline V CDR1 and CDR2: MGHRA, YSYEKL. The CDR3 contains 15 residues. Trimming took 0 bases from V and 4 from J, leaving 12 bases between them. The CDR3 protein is CASSQDHTSGYGYTF. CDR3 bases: TGCGCCAGCAGCCAAGATCACACATCGGGCTATGGCTACACCTTC.